These T cell receptor beta chains were read from a single sample in a study of cytomegalovirus exposure and HLA in healthy donors. TCRdb keeps only in-frame clones here, not all; method: immunoSEQ multiplex PCR. Here the sample spans roughly 110,000 clones, 88% being singletons. The source material was PBMCs. The origin of the receptors is a woman aged 18 to 35 in good health and CMV-seropositive. Both conserved end residues are part of each CDR3. A D gene is named only where the DNA matches it firmly. Some rows mark clone size as missing; the rest say once, few, many or name a class of expanded clone.

clone size	D gene	J gene	V gene	CDR3 DNA	CDR3 protein
once	TRBD1	TRBJ2-1	TRBV6-1	TGTGCCAGCAGTACTGACAGGGTCCTCGACAATGAGCAGTTCTTC	CASSTDRVLDNEQFF
many	NA	TRBJ2-2	TRBV29-1	TGCAGCGTGCGCGGGGACCGAGACACCGGGGAGCTGTTTTTT	CSVRGDRDTGELFF
NA	NA	TRBJ2-5	TRBV10-3	TGTGCCATCAGATCGCAGGGGCCACAAGAGACCCAGTACTTC	CAIRSQGPQETQYF
NA	NA	TRBJ2-7	TRBV28	TGTGCCAGCATGGGCTACAGCTCTACCTACGAGCAGTACTTC	CASMGYSSTYEQYF
NA	TRBD2	TRBJ2-7	TRBV7-9	TGTGCCAGCAGCCATTATGCGGGGGGAACCTACGAGCAGTACTTC	CASSHYAGGTYEQYF
NA	TRBD1	TRBJ2-1	TRBV5-4	TGTGCCAGCCACTCCTCGACAGGGGTCAATGAGCAGTTCTTC	CASHSSTGVNEQFF
NA	TRBD2	TRBJ2-2	TRBV2	TGTGCCAGCAGTCTATTCTCGGCTAGCGGGGGGCTTGGCGGGGAGCTGTTTTTT	CASSLFSASGGLGGELFF
NA	TRBD2	TRBJ2-5	TRBV19	TGTGCCAGTAGTGACAGCGGGGGGAGGAAGACCCAGTACTTC	CASSDSGGRKTQYF
once	NA	TRBJ1-1	TRBV7-2	TGTGCCAGCAGCTTGGGCAGGGAATCGACTGAAGCTTTCTTT	CASSLGRESTEAFF
NA	TRBD2	TRBJ2-1	TRBV5-4	TGTGCCAGCAGCTTAACTAGCGCGGACAATGAGCAGTTCTTC	CASSLTSADNEQFF
NA	NA	TRBJ1-5	TRBV28	TGTGCCAGTATCTCGTTACAGGGATATGAGGATCAGCCCCAGCATTTT	CASISLQGYEDQPQHF
once	NA	TRBJ1-2	TRBV28	TGTGCCAGCACCAAAGCCCCCCAGGGTAACTATGGCTACACCTTC	CASTKAPQGNYGYTF
NA	NA	TRBJ2-3	TRBV5-8	TGTGCCAGCAGCTCTAGAAGGACAGCCACGCAGTATTTT	CASSSRRTATQYF
NA	TRBD1	TRBJ2-2	TRBV10-3	TGTGCCATCAAAGGGACAGGGGGAACCGGGGAGCTGTTTTTT	CAIKGTGGTGELFF
NA	NA	TRBJ1-2	TRBV6-5	TGTGCCAGCAGTTTACAGAACTATGGCTACACCTTC	CASSLQNYGYTF
NA	TRBD2	TRBJ2-7	TRBV29-1	TGCAGCGTCCTATCTAGCGGGGGGGCCTCCTACGAGCAGTACTTC	CSVLSSGGASYEQYF
NA	NA	TRBJ1-2	TRBV7-9	TGTGCCAGCAGCTTAGCGCGTCAAGGCTACACCTTC	CASSLARQGYTF
NA	TRBD1	TRBJ1-1	TRBV7-9	TGTGCCAGCAGCTGGGACAGGATCCCTGAAGCTTTCTTT	CASSWDRIPEAFF
NA	NA	TRBJ1-4	TRBV6-5	TGTGCCAGCAGTTACTCCGGCAGCGAGCTAATTGAGGTTTTT	CASSYSGSELIEVF
NA	TRBD1	TRBJ1-1	TRBV9	TGTGCCAGCAGCGTAGCTACAGGGGCGGAAGCTTTCTTT	CASSVATGAEAFF
NA	NA	TRBJ1-2	TRBV6-1	TGTGCCAGCAGTGCTGGGGGGGGCTATGGCTACACCTTC	CASSAGGGYGYTF
once	NA	TRBJ1-1	TRBV7-8	TGTGCCAGCAGCTTAGATTTCTCTGAAGCTTTCTTT	CASSLDFSEAFF
NA	TRBD2	TRBJ2-3	TRBV2	TGTGCCAGCACCCCGCCGACTAGCGGGGGGGCAACGGATACGCAGTATTTT	CASTPPTSGGATDTQYF
NA	NA	TRBJ2-7	TRBV15	TGTGCCACCAGCAGAGATACAGGTGGATACGAGCAGTACTTC	CATSRDTGGYEQYF